Below, 20 T cell receptor beta chains from the same sample are listed, as sequenced in a study of breast tumors, draining lymph nodes, adjacent tissues. From the multiplex PCR reads, TCRdb called clonotypes with MiXCR, one entry per CDR3 protein. The sample shows about 180,000 distinct CDR3 sequences, about 30% of them seen only once. Samples came from axillary lymph nodes draining the breast cancer. The sample consisted of axillary lymph node tissue. These receptors were taken from a female donor with breast cancer. Some clones in this sample may be carry-over from other donors' samples.

This clonotype was counted ten times or more. The rearrangement links TRBV4-1 to TRBJ2-1, with D unclear. The germline V and J ends were trimmed by 5 bases and 10 bases, with 9 bases remaining between them. Germline lookup yields CDR1 MGHRA and CDR2 YSYEKL. The CDR3 length is 11 residues. This chain's CDR3 is CASSSYGEQFF. CDR3 nucleotides: TGCGCCAGCAGCTCCTACGGGGAGCAGTTCTTC.

Note on this clonotype: A read error may account for a junction end that differs from germline. The gene calls are TRBV5-5 and TRBJ2-2, with 8 bases lining up with TRBD2. The CDR3 extends over 19 amino acids. Looked up from germline, CDR1 is SGHKS and CDR2 is YYEKEE (reference sequence). CDR3 residues: CASSLLPLAGGANTGELFF. The CDR3 region has the DNA TGTGCCAGCAGCTTGCTTCCCCTAGCGGGTGGTGCGAACACCGGGGAACTGTTTTTT.

The CDR3 DNA follows: TGTGCCAGCAGGTTAACAGGGGGCTATAATTCACCCCTCCACTTT. As protein: CASRLTGGYNSPLHF. The chain couples TRBV27 to TRBJ1-6; 8 positions match TRBD1. Trimming removed 6 bases from V and 3 bases from J; junction bases left unmatched: 4. CDR3 size: 15 residues. Germline values: CDR1 MNHEY, CDR2 SMNVEV (reference sequence).

This chain connects TRBV2 to TRBJ2-5; D uncertain. The CDR3 contains 11 residues. The V and J ends lost 2 bases and 5 bases respectively, with 3 bases between them. Germline assignment: CDR1 SNHLY and CDR2 FYNNEI. The DNA for the CDR3 is TGTGCCAGCAGTGAATTGGAGACCCAGTACTTC. It yields the protein CASSELETQYF.

This clonotype has ten or more counts. This may come from a read error, since a much larger clone is one base off. Given the absence of the conserved phenylalanine or tryptophan at the CDR3 end, a read error is likely. The CDR3 sequence: CASSPQAGSGEQYL. CDR3 bases: TGTGCCAGCAGCCCCCAAGCGGGGTCGGGCGAGCAGTACCTC. The rearrangement uses TRBV7-2 and TRBJ2-7; 7 bases agree with TRBD2. The V gene end was trimmed by 5 bases and the J gene end by 6 bases; junction bases not matched to a gene: 10. The CDR3 sequence is 14 residues long. CDR1 is SGHTA, CDR2 FQGNSA, per germline.

This clonotype has a handful of counts. The V call is TRBV7-8, the J call TRBJ2-3; the match to TRBD2 covers 8 bases. The germline gives CDR1 SGHVS, CDR2 FQNEAQ. Trimming removed 6 bases from V and 6 bases from J; junction bases left unmatched: 11. There are 15 residues in the CDR3. For the CDR3, the DNA is TGTGCCAGCAGGCCCATAGCGGGACCGACGGATACGCAGTATTTT. Translation: CASRPIAGPTDTQYF. The full variable domain, completed using reference TRBV7-8 and TRBJ2-3, is GAGVSQSPRYKVAKRGQDVALRCDPISGHVSLFWYQQALGQGPEFLTYFQNEAQLDKSGLPSDRFFAERPEGSVSTLKIQRTQQEDSAVYLCASRPIAGPTDTQYFGPGTRLTVL.

The rearrangement links TRBV10-3 to TRBJ2-7, with TRBD2 matching over 7 bases. After removal of 11 bases from V and 2 bases from J, the junction contained 12 bases not matched to a gene. CDR1 and CDR2 (germline): ENHRY, SYGVKD. This CDR3 region has 14 residues. CDR3 sequence (DNA): TGTGCCCTCTTAGGCGGGAGTAGGGCCTACGAGCAGTACTTC. Amino acids: CALLGGSRAYEQYF.

With regard to this clonotype: The junction departs from germline at one end; a sequencing error may be responsible. For the CDR3, the DNA is TGTGCCAGCAGCCAAAAAGTGGACACTTACTATGGCTACCCCTTC. Protein: CASSQKVDTYYGYPF. The chain joins TRBV7-9 to TRBJ1-2, with TRBD1 as a possible D gene (5 bases). Germline V gives CDR1 SEHNR, CDR2 FQNEAQ (reference sequence). This CDR3 spans 15 amino acids.

With respect to this clonotype: This may come from a read error, since a much larger clone is one base off. The chain is built from TRBV10-3 and TRBJ2-1, with 9 bases aligning to TRBD2. CDR1 and CDR2 (germline): ENHRY, SYGVKD. There are 17 residues in the CDR3. Trimming cost V 5 bases and J 4 bases; bases outside gene matches: 12. In nucleotides, the CDR3 is TGTGCCATCAGTTACTCGAAGGGAGCGGGAGGATACAATGAGCAGTTCTTC. Translated: CAISYSKGAGGYNEQFF.

At least ten counts were recorded for this clonotype. This may arise from a read error, as a much more abundant clone is one base away. J is TRBJ2-7 and V is TRBV7-9; D ambiguous. This CDR3 region has 13 residues. The germline V gene encodes CDR1 SEHNR and CDR2 FQNEAQ (reference sequence). The CDR3 coding sequence is TGTGCCAGCAGCGTCCGGAGCTCCTACGAGCAGTGCTTC. This encodes CASSVRSSYEQCF.

Comments on this clonotype: This may arise from a read error, as a much more abundant clone is one base away. The chain links TRBV7-8 to TRBJ2-5, with 8 bases that match TRBD1. The CDR3 runs to 15 residues. V trimming: 5 bases; J trimming: 4 bases; junction bases outside the gene matches: 9. Germline V gene data show CDR1 as SGHVS and CDR2 as FQNEAQ. In DNA form, the CDR3 reads TGTGCCAGCAGCCCGGGACAGGTGGTACGAGAGACCCAGTACTTC. Residues: CASSPGQVVRETQYF.

J is TRBJ2-2 and V is TRBV4-1; D not resolved. CDR3 length: 17 residues. Trimming shortened V by 0 bases and J by 7 bases, and 18 bases separated the two germline ends. Germline CDR1 MGHRA, CDR2 YSYEKL. CDR3 nucleotides: TGCGCCAGCAGCCAAGAACCGGCTAGTGGGTTCATCGGGGAGCTGTTTTTT. Translated: CASSQEPASGFIGELFF.

In its sample, this clonotype was seen many times. This rearrangement joins TRBV2 to TRBJ2-1; 10 bases align to TRBD2. The length of the CDR3 is 16 residues. CDR1 and CDR2 (germline): SNHLY, FYNNEI. With V trimmed by 2 bases and J by 6 bases, 7 bases remained unmatched. CDR3 DNA sequence: TGTGCCAGCAGTGAAAGTAAGGCTAGCGGGAGCAATGAGCAGTTCTTC. Translation gives CASSESKASGSNEQFF.

This clonotype was counted many times. V gene TRBV19 combines with J gene TRBJ1-3; maybe TRBD1 (5 bases). Per germline, CDR1 LNHDA and CDR2 SQIVND (reference sequence). The CDR3 spans 14 residues. The ends were cut back, 4 bases at V and 0 bases at J, with 7 bases in the middle. The chain's CDR3 is CASSRDHSGNTIYF. CDR3 in DNA: TGTGCCAGTAGTAGGGACCACTCTGGAAACACCATATATTTT. Filled out from reference TRBV19 and TRBJ1-3, the complete variable domain reads DGGITQSPKYLFRKEGQNVTLSCEQNLNHDAMYWYRQDPGQGLRLIYYSQIVNDFQKGDIAEGYSVSREKKESFPLTVTSAQKNPTAFYLCASSRDHSGNTIYFGEGSWLTVV.

The chain has TRBV7-9 and TRBJ1-1, with 9 bases aligning to TRBD1. The V gene's germline CDR1 is SEHNR and CDR2 FQNEAQ (reference sequence). The length of the CDR3 is 14 residues. The trim removed 5 bases at V and 5 bases at J, leaving 6 bases unmatched. The CDR3 DNA reads TGTGCCAGCAGCGCCCGACAGGGGGGGACTGAAGCTTTCTTT. Encoded protein: CASSARQGGTEAFF.

This clonotype was counted many times. V is TRBV24-1 and J is TRBJ2-1; 13 nucleotides match TRBD2. The CDR3 covers 18 residues. Losses at the gene ends were 4 bases for V and 10 bases for J; bases not matched to a gene: 15. From germline, CDR1 is KGHDR and CDR2 SFDVKD. CDR3 DNA: TGTGCCACCAGTGAGACTAGCGGGAGGTCCCGACCCCCTGGCGAGCAGTTCTTC. Its translation is CATSETSGRSRPPGEQFF.

This clonotype was counted at least ten times. This chain uses TRBV19 with TRBJ1-2; D gene uncertain. The germline gives CDR1 LNHDA, CDR2 SQIVND (reference sequence). V lost 3 bases and J 4 bases, leaving 18 bases between the germline ends. This CDR3 has 16 amino acids. Here the CDR3 DNA reads TGTGCCAGTAGTATCTCGGGCTCGGGCAGACTCTATGGCTACACCTTC. Translating it yields CASSISGSGRLYGYTF.

The sample holds many counts of this clonotype. The rearrangement uses TRBV19 and TRBJ2-1; D may be TRBD1 (5 bases). Trimming removed 5 bases from V and 6 bases from J, with 20 bases in between. From germline, CDR1 is LNHDA and CDR2 SQIVND (reference sequence). The CDR3 extends over 16 amino acids. The CDR3 is CASSDLGRTTLNEQFF. The CDR3 coding sequence is TGTGCCAGTAGTGACCTGGGGCGGACCACTCTCAATGAGCAGTTCTTC.

Remarks on this clonotype: A much larger clone differs by one base, so this may be a read error. The rearrangement uses TRBV6-6 and TRBJ1-5; D is uncertain. Germline values: CDR1 MNHNY, CDR2 SVGAGI (reference sequence). The CDR3 consists of 14 residues. V lost 6 bases and J 0 bases, leaving 9 bases between the germline ends. CDR3 sequence reads: CASSPLGSNQPQHF. The DNA of the CDR3 is TGTGCCAGCAGCCCTCTGGGTAGCAATCAGCCCCAGCATTTT.

Concerning this clonotype itself: Its ends do not fully match the called genes, so a read error is possible. The chain is built from TRBV6-4 and TRBJ2-2; unclear D gene. Germline lookup yields CDR1 MRHNA and CDR2 SNTAGT. This CDR3 is built from 12 residues. CDR3 DNA: TGTGCCAGCCGCAATTCCCTGGGCAGAGAGGAGTTT. Protein sequence: CASRNSLGREEF.